This T cell receptor (beta chain) came from a study of blood T cell repertoires in COVID-19. Study background: PBMCs, B-cell-depleted T cells, or T cells provided the cDNA or gDNA that made up the material.

Trimming removed 3 bases from V and 3 bases from J, with 8 bases in between. The CDR3 covers 13 residues. Germline V lookup: CDR1 SEHNR, CDR2 FQNEAQ (reference sequence). In the source study's methods: For nucleated cells, counts were estimated from reference gene primer amplification. Some clones are missing from TCRdb's copy, which holds only in-frame ones; the method was immunoSEQ multiplex PCR. V and J calls and clone size follow that table, whereas D and trimming were derived from the DNA. The data hold about 230,000 clones, with 65% to 85% observed a single time. This sequence joins TRBV7-9 and TRBJ1-1; D gene unclear. What was sequenced was peripheral blood. The sequence derives from a woman over 75 with acute or convalescent COVID-19. Here the CDR3 reads CASSFGRDTEAFF. CDR3 nucleotides: TGTGCCAGCAGCTTCGGCCGGGACACTGAAGCTTTCTTT.